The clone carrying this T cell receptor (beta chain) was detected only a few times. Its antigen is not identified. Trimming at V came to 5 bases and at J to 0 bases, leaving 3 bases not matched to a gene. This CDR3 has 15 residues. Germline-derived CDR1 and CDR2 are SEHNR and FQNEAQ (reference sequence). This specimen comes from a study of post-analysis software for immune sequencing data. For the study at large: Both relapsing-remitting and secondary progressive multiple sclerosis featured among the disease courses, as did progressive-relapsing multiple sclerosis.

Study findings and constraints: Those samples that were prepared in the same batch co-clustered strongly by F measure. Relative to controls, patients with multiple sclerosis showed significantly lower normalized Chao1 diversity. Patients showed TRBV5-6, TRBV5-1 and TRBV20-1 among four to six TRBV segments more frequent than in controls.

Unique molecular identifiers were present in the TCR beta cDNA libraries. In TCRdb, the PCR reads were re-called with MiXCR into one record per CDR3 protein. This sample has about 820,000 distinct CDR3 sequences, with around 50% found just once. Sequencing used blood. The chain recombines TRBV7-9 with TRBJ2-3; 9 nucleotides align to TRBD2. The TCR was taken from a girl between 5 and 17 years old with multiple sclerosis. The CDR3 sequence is CASSGTSRSTDTQYF. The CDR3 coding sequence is TGTGCCAGCAGCGGGACTAGCCGAAGCACAGATACGCAGTATTTT.